This T cell receptor (beta chain) derives from a study of cytomegalovirus exposure and HLA in healthy donors. Overall study findings and caveats: Later analysis reportedly placed an Asian-associated ancestry cluster below the approximately 700-donor mean in N-insertions. Cytomegalovirus-associated TCR beta chains were listed, numbering approximately 150. Rare sequences made up most TCRs, while some public TCRs were found in many donors. Most of the TCR beta V segments (in an earlier analysis) were productive either about 87% or about 30% of the time.

As regards this clone: What it binds is not known.

Trimming shortened V by 1 base and J by 5 bases, and 15 bases separated the two germline ends. The CDR3 spans 15 residues. Germline assignment: CDR1 SGHVS and CDR2 FNYEAQ. It was with 60 Vbeta and 13 Jbeta primers that the PCR ran. The repertoire was sequenced with immunoSEQ multiplex PCR; TCRdb's copy has only in-frame clones and lacks some. The sample lists about 130,000 clones; 75% to 85% were seen once. Sequencing was done on a sample of PBMCs. The rearrangement joins TRBV7-6 to TRBJ2-7; no clear D gene. This TCR was recovered from a man aged 35 to 55 in good health and CMV-seronegative. Here the CDR3 reads CASSLGVHQANEQYF. CDR3 nucleotides: TGTGCCAGCAGCTTAGGGGTGCACCAGGCCAACGAGCAGTACTTC.